The next 25 T cell receptor beta chains were all read from a single sample in a study of cytomegalovirus exposure and HLA in healthy donors. The PCR contained 60 Vbeta and 13 Jbeta primers. Data came from immunoSEQ multiplex PCR; TCRdb stores just in-frame clones and leaves some out. The table has 100,000 to 150,000 clones, 74% seen once. Sequenced input: PBMCs. The source of these receptors is a woman aged 50 to 65 in good health and CMV-seropositive.

This chain links TRBV7-9 with TRBJ2-1, with D tentatively TRBD2 (6 bases). V shed 4 bases and J shed 6 bases, with 16 bases lying between them. The CDR3 length is 15 residues. The germline gives CDR1 SEHNR, CDR2 FQNEAQ (reference sequence). Here the CDR3 reads CASSSRLDVRNEQFF. The CDR3 nucleotides read TGTGCCAGCAGCTCCCGACTAGACGTACGCAATGAGCAGTTCTTC. The full variable domain, with the rest looked up from reference TRBV7-9 and TRBJ2-1, is DTGVSQNPRHKITKRGQNVTFRCDPISEHNRLYWYRQTLGQGPEFLTYFQNEAQLEKSRLLSDRFSAERPKGSFSTLEIQRTEQGDSAMYLCASSSRLDVRNEQFFGPGTRLTVL.

The rearrangement links TRBV13 to TRBJ1-1; no clear D gene. Germline CDR1 reads PRHDT; CDR2 reads FYEKMQ (reference sequence). Trimming shortened V by 1 base and J by 4 bases, and 13 bases separated the two germline ends. There are 15 residues in the CDR3. The CDR3 is CASSLVGTGSTEAFF. CDR3 bases: TGTGCCAGCAGCTTAGTGGGCACGGGGAGCACTGAAGCTTTCTTT.

The V call is TRBV5-1, the J call TRBJ1-2; possible D gene TRBD1, 5 bases. This CDR3 has 13 amino acids. Trimming took off 5 bases at V and 4 bases at J, with 12 bases between the two ends. CDR1 and CDR2 from the germline V gene are SGHRS and YFSETQ. CDR3: CASSGGILYGYTF. DNA of the CDR3: TGCGCCAGCAGTGGGGGGATTCTCTATGGCTACACCTTC.

This clone was detected only once. The rearrangement uses TRBV5-6 and TRBJ1-1; D is possibly TRBD1 (5 bases). The CDR3 sequence is 16 residues long. Germline V lookup: CDR1 SGHDT, CDR2 YYEEEE. Trimming removed 0 bases from V and 3 bases from J, with 15 bases in between. The CDR3 DNA follows: TGTGCCAGCAGCTTGGCCCGTGGGTTACAGGACACTGAAGCTTTCTTT. It is translated as CASSLARGLQDTEAFF.

This clone was seen only a few times. The chain's CDR3 is CASSQFKTRDRNYGYTF. CDR3 in DNA: TGCGCCAGCAGCCAATTTAAGACGCGGGACAGGAACTATGGCTACACCTTC. The V gene is TRBV4-1, the J gene TRBJ1-2; 8 bases map to TRBD1. Trimming at V came to 2 bases and at J to 2 bases, leaving 10 bases not matched to a gene. Germline CDR1 reads MGHRA; CDR2 reads YSYEKL. The CDR3 is 17 amino acids.

A single count supports this clone. DNA for the CDR3: TGTGCCAGCACCCTGGTCAGGACGAACACCGGGGAGCTGTTTTTT. Its protein product is CASTLVRTNTGELFF. The rearrangement uses TRBV2 and TRBJ2-2; D uncertain. The V gene lost 7 bases and the J gene lost 0 bases, with 12 bases spanning the gap. Germline assignment: CDR1 SNHLY and CDR2 FYNNEI. CDR3 length: 15 residues.

The rearrangement uses TRBV6-1 and TRBJ2-3, with TRBD2 as a possible D gene (7 bases). Looked up from germline, CDR1 is MNHNS and CDR2 is SASEGT. V was clipped by 7 bases and J by 8 bases, with 22 bases between them. The CDR3 runs 15 residues. The CDR3 bases are TGTGCCAGCATCCTCCTAGCGGAGGGGGACGGTACGCAGTATTTT. Translating gives CASILLAEGDGTQYF.

The genes are TRBV9 and TRBJ1-2, with 8 nucleotides matching TRBD1. This CDR3 spans 14 amino acids. Germline CDR1 is SGDLS and CDR2 is YYNGEE. Losses at the gene ends were 0 bases for V and 7 bases for J; bases not matched to a gene: 5. In DNA, the CDR3 is TGTGCCAGCAGCGTAGCCAGGGGGCAGGGTGGCTACACCTTC. Its protein is CASSVARGQGGYTF.

The V call is TRBV6-9, the J call TRBJ2-6; a weak D match, TRBD1 (6 bases). This CDR3 is 16 amino acids long. CDR1 and CDR2 from the germline V gene are MNHGY and SVAAGI. Between the trimmed V and J ends, which lost 9 bases and 1 base, there was a span of 16 bases. The CDR3 DNA reads TGTGCCAGTACTTGGCTCAGGGGTTCTGGGGCCAACGTCCTGACTTTC. This gives the protein CASTWLRGSGANVLTF.

J is TRBJ2-1 and V is TRBV7-9, with 11 bases fitting TRBD2. The germline CDR1 and CDR2 sequences are SEHNR and FQNEAQ (reference sequence). The junction had 5 bases not matched to a gene; V was cut back by 8 bases and J by 8 bases. CDR3 length equals 13 residues. CDR3 sequence (DNA): TGTGCCAGCGTAACTAGCGGGGGTTATGAGCAGTTCTTC. Its protein is CASVTSGGYEQFF.

The chain joins TRBV5-1 to TRBJ2-3; D is unresolved. CDR1 and CDR2 (germline): SGHRS, YFSETQ. V shed 2 bases and J shed 2 bases, with 9 bases lying between them. This CDR3 spans 14 amino acids. The CDR3 reads CASSFLADTDTQYF. CDR3 nucleotide sequence: TGCGCCAGCAGCTTCCTGGCGGACACAGATACGCAGTATTTT.

The chain joins TRBV4-2 to TRBJ1-2, with TRBD1 matching over 10 bases. CDR3 length: 15 amino acids. With V trimmed by 0 bases and J by 12 bases, 10 bases remained unmatched. CDR1 is LGHNA, CDR2 YNFKEQ, per germline. The CDR3 nucleotides are TGTGCCAGCAGCCAAGACCTAGCCGGGACAGGGGAAAACACCTTC. Translation: CASSQDLAGTGENTF.

The CDR3 region has the DNA TGTGCCAGCAGCTTTGGGCGGGGAGGAGAGCAGTTCTTC. It is translated as CASSFGRGGEQFF. The chain links TRBV7-9 to TRBJ2-1; the D gene is possibly TRBD2 (6 bases). Germline V CDR1 and CDR2: SEHNR, FQNEAQ (reference sequence). The CDR3 sequence is 13 residues long. V was clipped by 3 bases and J by 10 bases, with 13 bases between them.

This clone was detected a few times. J is TRBJ2-7 and V is TRBV5-1; TRBD2 aligns across 7 bases. The germline V gene has CDR1 SGHRS and CDR2 YFSETQ. This CDR3 comprises 14 residues. The V gene end was trimmed by 1 base and the J gene end by 4 bases; junction bases not matched to a gene: 5. CDR3 in amino acids: CASSLWGGGYEQYF. The DNA for the CDR3 is TGCGCCAGCAGCTTGTGGGGGGGTGGATACGAGCAGTACTTC.

This sequence joins TRBV4-1 and TRBJ2-3; 8 nucleotides match TRBD1. V lost 0 bases, J lost 0 bases, and 5 bases stayed unmatched. Germline V gives CDR1 MGHRA, CDR2 YSYEKL. CDR3 size: 17 residues. The CDR3 protein is CASSQDIGQGSTDTQYF. CDR3 bases: TGCGCCAGCAGCCAAGATATTGGACAGGGAAGCACAGATACGCAGTATTTT.

V gene TRBV7-6 combines with J gene TRBJ2-2, with D possibly being TRBD2 (6 bases). Trimming took off 11 bases at V and 2 bases at J, with 12 bases between the two ends. Germline CDR1 is SGHVS and CDR2 is FNYEAQ. The CDR3 has 13 residues. The CDR3 DNA follows: TGTGCCTCTGGGACTCTAAACACCGGGGAGCTGTTTTTT. Its translation: CASGTLNTGELFF.

This clone was detected once. V usage is TRBV7-2 and J usage is TRBJ2-1; tentative D call: TRBD2 (7 bases). This CDR3 spans 14 amino acids. Germline values: CDR1 SGHTA, CDR2 FQGNSA. V gave up 3 bases and J gave up 8 bases, with 14 bases separating them. CDR3 coding DNA: TGTGCCAGCAGCTTCAGGCAGGGGAGGGATGAGCAGTTCTTC. Translating gives CASSFRQGRDEQFF. Drawing the rest from reference TRBV7-2 and TRBJ2-1, the complete variable domain is GAGVSQSPSNKVTEKGKDVELRCDPISGHTALYWYRQSLGQGLEFLIYFQGNSAPDKSGLPSDRFSAERTGGSVSTLTIQRTQQEDSAVYLCASSFRQGRDEQFFGPGTRLTVL.

The CDR3 region has the DNA TGCGCCAGCAGCCAAGACGCGGCTGGGGCCAACGTCCTGACTTTC. This codes for CASSQDAAGANVLTF. The chain couples TRBV5-1 to TRBJ2-6; D is unclear. Trimming pared 4 bases from V and 2 bases from J, leaving 10 bases between. The CDR3 has 15 residues. Germline V gives CDR1 SGHRS, CDR2 YFSETQ.

The chain employs TRBV5-1 and TRBJ2-7, with TRBD1 identical over 9 bases. CDR3 length: 15 amino acids. The germline V gene encodes CDR1 SGHRS and CDR2 YFSETQ. J lost 3 bases, V lost 3 bases, and 7 bases had no gene match. As DNA, the CDR3 is TGCGCCAGCAGCTGGGGACAGGGCCGGAACTACGAGCAGTACTTC. Protein product: CASSWGQGRNYEQYF.

This clone was counted only a few times. V is TRBV19 and J is TRBJ1-5; the D gene is possibly TRBD1 (5 bases). V was shortened by 3 bases and J by 0 bases, with 12 bases between the two germline ends. Germline V gene sequence: CDR1 LNHDA, CDR2 SQIVND (reference sequence). The CDR3 has 16 amino acids. The CDR3 nucleotides read TGTGCCAGTAGTATTCAGGGTTCCCCTAGCAATCAGCCCCAGCATTTT. It is translated as CASSIQGSPSNQPQHF.

V is TRBV7-9 and J is TRBJ1-5, with TRBD1 identical over 9 bases. The germline V gene has CDR1 SEHNR and CDR2 FQNEAQ (reference sequence). This CDR3 spans 14 amino acids. J was trimmed by 3 bases and V by 5 bases; bases with no gene match: 2. CDR3 bases: TGTGCCAGCAGCAGACAGGGGGACAATCAGCCCCAGCATTTT. It translates to CASSRQGDNQPQHF.

The V gene is TRBV7-8, the J gene TRBJ1-2, with unresolved D. Trimming removed 1 base at V and 5 bases at J, with 8 bases between. Germline V gene lookup returns CDR1 SGHVS and CDR2 FQNEAQ. This CDR3 region has 13 residues. The CDR3, as DNA: TGTGCCAGCAGCTTAGGTGCAGAATATGGCTACACCTTC. Its protein product is CASSLGAEYGYTF.

The chain couples TRBV7-9 to TRBJ2-1; weak D call: TRBD1 (5 bases). The CDR3 sequence is 14 residues long. Trimming cost V 5 bases and J 6 bases, with 14 bases left between them. Germline-derived CDR1 and CDR2 are SEHNR and FQNEAQ (reference sequence). The CDR3 DNA is TGTGCCAGCAGCCCCCTACAGGCGGCCAATGAGCAGTTCTTC. This translates into CASSPLQAANEQFF. The whole variable domain, remainder taken from reference TRBV7-9 and TRBJ2-1, is DTGVSQNPRHKITKRGQNVTFRCDPISEHNRLYWYRQTLGQGPEFLTYFQNEAQLEKSRLLSDRFSAERPKGSFSTLEIQRTEQGDSAMYLCASSPLQAANEQFFGPGTRLTVL.

The chain couples TRBV5-4 to TRBJ2-5, with D unclear. V lost 1 base and J 5 bases, leaving 6 bases between the germline ends. CDR1 is SGHNT and CDR2 is YYREEE in the germline V gene (reference sequence). CDR3 length equals 12 residues. The CDR3 loop reads CASSLFRETQYF. The CDR3 coding sequence is TGTGCCAGCAGCTTGTTTCGGGAGACCCAGTACTTC.

J is TRBJ1-1 and V is TRBV6-6; D is perhaps TRBD1 (6 bases). V was cut by 2 bases and J by 5 bases, with 9 bases left in between. Germline loops: CDR1 MNHNY, CDR2 SVGAGI (reference sequence). The CDR3 totals 13 residues. CDR3 nucleotides: TGTGCCAGCAGTTACGAGGGGGGGACTGAAGCTTTCTTT. This encodes CASSYEGGTEAFF.